This passage covers 32 T cell receptor beta chains from one sample sequenced in a study of cytomegalovirus exposure and HLA in healthy donors. The PCR employed 60 Vbeta primers together with 13 Jbeta primers. Sequenced by immunoSEQ multiplex PCR; TCRdb stores in-frame clones only, minus some. The repertoire holds roughly 34,000 clones, with 60% to 80% as singletons. Source material: PBMCs. The origin of the receptors is a man aged 25-45 years in good health and CMV-seronegative.

The gene calls are TRBV2 and TRBJ1-5; unclear D gene. Germline V gene lookup returns CDR1 SNHLY and CDR2 FYNNEI. Trimming pared 7 bases from V and 7 bases from J, leaving 20 bases between. CDR3 length: 15 residues. CDR3 in DNA: TGTGCCAGCACTTTAGTGCTGGTTTCGGGGCAGCCCCAGCATTTT. This gives the protein CASTLVLVSGQPQHF.

The chain is built from TRBV7-9 and TRBJ2-1; 9 bases match TRBD2. The germline V gene has CDR1 SEHNR and CDR2 FQNEAQ (reference sequence). There are 15 residues in the CDR3. Trimming removed 1 base from V and 7 bases from J; junction bases left unmatched: 5. This chain's CDR3 is CASSLGAGGPNEQFF. The CDR3 DNA reads as TGTGCCAGCAGCTTAGGAGCGGGGGGACCAAATGAGCAGTTCTTC.

The chain links TRBV6-5 to TRBJ2-7; 11 positions match TRBD1. With V trimmed by 10 bases and J by 5 bases, 4 bases remained unmatched. In germline, CDR1 is MNHEY, CDR2 SVGAGI. This CDR3 contains 12 residues. The CDR3 spells CATGQGANEQYF. The CDR3 bases are TGTGCCACAGGACAGGGGGCAAACGAGCAGTACTTC.

This clone has a handful of counts. The chain employs TRBV5-4 and TRBJ2-2, with a weak D call TRBD1 (6 bases). CDR3 length: 15 residues. Per the germline V gene, CDR1 is SGHNT and CDR2 is YYREEE (reference sequence). V shed 0 bases and J shed 5 bases, with 11 bases lying between them. The CDR3 sequence is CASSLGGPGTGELFF. CDR3 DNA sequence: TGTGCCAGCAGCTTGGGGGGGCCCGGGACCGGGGAGCTGTTTTTT.

J is TRBJ2-7 and V is TRBV10-2; 7 bases line up with TRBD2. With 4 bases clipped from V and 2 bases from J, the junction kept 5 bases outside the gene matches. The CDR3 is 14 amino acids. The germline CDR1 and CDR2 sequences are WSHSY and SAAADI. The CDR3 spells CASSVGGYPYEQYF. The CDR3 coding sequence is TGCGCCAGCAGTGTGGGAGGGTACCCCTACGAGCAGTACTTC.

This clone was found a few times. The rearrangement joins TRBV5-4 to TRBJ2-6; TRBD1 matches at 10 bases. Losses at the gene ends were 2 bases for V and 0 bases for J; bases not matched to a gene: 5. CDR1 is SGHNT and CDR2 is YYREEE in the germline V gene (reference sequence). The CDR3 sequence is 18 residues long. CDR3 in DNA: TGTGCCAGCAGCTTATTGAGACAGGGGGCCTCTGGGGCCAACGTCCTGACTTTC. This gives the protein CASSLLRQGASGANVLTF.

This clone has more than one count but fewer than ten. The chain uses TRBV4-1 and TRBJ1-1; perhaps TRBD1 as D (5 bases). In germline, CDR1 is MGHRA, CDR2 YSYEKL. Trimming stripped 4 bases from V and 2 bases from J, with 14 bases between. The length of the CDR3 is 15 residues. The CDR3 spells CASSLLRGLNTEAFF. For the CDR3, the DNA is TGCGCCAGCAGCCTTCTCCGGGGACTCAACACTGAAGCTTTCTTT.

The J gene is TRBJ2-7, the V gene TRBV5-6, with 8 bases that match TRBD2. Per germline, CDR1 SGHDT and CDR2 YYEEEE. The V gene end was trimmed by 3 bases and the J gene end by 7 bases; junction bases not matched to a gene: 12. This CDR3 region has 15 residues. The CDR3 nucleotides read TGTGCCAGCAGCTCCCTGCCCGGACTAGCTTCTGAGCAGTACTTC. Its protein product is CASSSLPGLASEQYF. Full variable domain (outside the CDR3, taken from reference TRBV5-6 and TRBJ2-7): DAGVTQSPTHLIKTRGQQVTLRCSPKSGHDTVSWYQQALGQGPQFIFQYYEEEERQRGNFPDRFSGHQFPNYSSELNVNALLLGDSALYLCASSSLPGLASEQYFGPGTRLTVT.

This rearrangement joins TRBV15 to TRBJ2-7, with 9 bases that match TRBD1. The CDR3 has 15 amino acids. Germline trimming cut 1 base from V and 7 bases from J; bases unmatched to any gene: 8. The V gene's germline CDR1 is LNHNV and CDR2 YYDKDF (reference sequence). CDR3 in DNA: TGTGCCACCAGCAGAGGGGAGACAGGGGGGAGGGAGCAGTACTTC. Residues: CATSRGETGGREQYF.

This sequence joins TRBV7-8 and TRBJ2-1; 11 bases are a match to TRBD2. Looked up from germline, CDR1 is SGHVS and CDR2 is FQNEAQ. The CDR3 loop spans 16 amino acids. J was trimmed by 2 bases and V by 5 bases; bases with no gene match: 5. In DNA form, the CDR3 reads TGTGCCAGCAGCCACGGGACTAGCGGCGCCTACAATGAGCAGTTCTTC. It encodes CASSHGTSGAYNEQFF.

This clone was seen more than once but under ten times. The V gene is TRBV10-1, the J gene TRBJ2-1; possible D gene TRBD2, 6 bases. The germline CDR1 and CDR2 sequences are WNHNN and SYGVQD (reference sequence). CDR3 length: 16 residues. Trimming took off 4 bases at V and 4 bases at J, with 17 bases between the two ends. The CDR3 protein is CASSVSGHLEYNEQFF. For the CDR3, the DNA is TGCGCCAGCAGTGTTAGCGGTCACCTCGAATACAATGAGCAGTTCTTC.

This chain links TRBV10-1 with TRBJ1-6; no definite D call. Germline assignment: CDR1 WNHNN and CDR2 SYGVQD (reference sequence). Trimming left V 2 bases short and J 9 bases short, with 8 bases between. The CDR3 sequence is 13 residues long. CDR3 nucleotide sequence: TGCGCCAGCAGTGAGAGACAAGTTTCACCCCTCCACTTT. Its protein product is CASSERQVSPLHF.

The CDR3 bases are TGTGCCAGCAGCCGGCAGGGGGCCTACGAGCAGTACTTC. This translates into CASSRQGAYEQYF. This sequence joins TRBV7-2 and TRBJ2-7, with TRBD1 identical over 7 bases. The germline CDR1 and CDR2 sequences are SGHTA and FQGNSA. Unmatched junction bases numbered 3, after V lost 5 bases and J lost 2 bases. The CDR3 consists of 13 residues.

The table lists this clone with a few counts. The chain employs TRBV28 and TRBJ1-4; unclear D gene. The CDR3 extends over 12 amino acids. V was trimmed by 3 bases and J by 10 bases, leaving 9 bases between them. Germline assignment: CDR1 MDHEN and CDR2 SYDVKM. CDR3: CASSFGEGKLFF. The CDR3 nucleotides are TGTGCCAGCAGTTTCGGGGAGGGAAAACTGTTTTTT.

J is TRBJ2-7 and V is TRBV6-5; D may be TRBD2 (6 bases). The germline CDR1 and CDR2 sequences are MNHEY and SVGAGI. V shed 5 bases and J shed 7 bases, with 12 bases lying between them. This CDR3 spans 12 amino acids. CDR3 protein: CASSTRSGEQYF. CDR3 sequence (DNA): TGTGCCAGCAGTACCCGAAGCGGGGAGCAGTACTTC.

J is TRBJ1-1 and V is TRBV20-1; unclear D gene. Germline V lookup: CDR1 DFQATT, CDR2 SNEGSKA (reference sequence). This CDR3 contains 9 residues. Trimming removed 6 bases at V and 8 bases at J, with 7 bases between. The CDR3 reads CSAPGEAFF. CDR3 bases: TGCAGTGCCCCGGGAGAAGCTTTCTTT.

V usage is TRBV4-1 and J usage is TRBJ2-5, with D possibly matching TRBD2 (6 bases). The CDR3 is 14 amino acids. Per germline, CDR1 MGHRA and CDR2 YSYEKL. V was pared by 1 base and J by 5 bases, with 11 bases between. The CDR3 DNA reads as TGCGCCAGCAGCCAAGCGGGAGCGGCGGAGACCCAGTACTTC. It codes for CASSQAGAAETQYF.

This chain connects TRBV6-5 to TRBJ1-5; D is perhaps TRBD1 (5 bases). V was clipped by 6 bases and J by 7 bases, with 13 bases between them. The CDR3 loop spans 13 amino acids. Germline lookup yields CDR1 MNHEY and CDR2 SVGAGI. CDR3 sequence reads: CASRLRQTQPQHF. DNA of the CDR3: TGTGCCAGCAGGCTACGACAGACACAGCCCCAGCATTTT.

This clone was seen more than once but under ten times. This rearrangement joins TRBV28 to TRBJ1-1; D unresolved. Trimming shortened V by 1 base and J by 3 bases, and 3 bases separated the two germline ends. Germline V lookup: CDR1 MDHEN, CDR2 SYDVKM. The CDR3 covers 12 residues. In DNA, the CDR3 is TGTGCCAGCAGTTTATTAGACACTGAAGCTTTCTTT. It specifies CASSLLDTEAFF.

The J gene is TRBJ2-7, the V gene TRBV6-4, with TRBD2 matching 11 bases. V shed 6 bases and J 4 bases; nucleotides not matched to a gene: 5. The CDR3 contains 14 residues. The germline V gene encodes CDR1 MRHNA and CDR2 SNTAGT. CDR3 DNA: TGTGCCAGCAGACTGACTAGCGGGGCATACGAGCAGTACTTC. It codes for CASRLTSGAYEQYF.

The chain couples TRBV15 to TRBJ1-5, with a possible D match to TRBD1 (5 bases). Germline V CDR1 and CDR2: LNHNV, YYDKDF (reference sequence). The CDR3 loop spans 19 amino acids. V shed 0 bases and J shed 2 bases, with 20 bases lying between them. DNA of the CDR3: TGTGCCACCAGCAGAGATCCGCGGAGGGGAGGAGGTGGCAATCAGCCCCAGCATTTT. Its protein product is CATSRDPRRGGGGNQPQHF.

The chain combines TRBV6-5 with TRBJ1-1, with a possible D match to TRBD1 (5 bases). The ends were cut back, 8 bases at V and 0 bases at J, with 16 bases in the middle. The CDR3 runs 15 residues. CDR1 and CDR2 from the germline V gene are MNHEY and SVGAGI. CDR3 sequence: CASGNHRRVNTEAFF. The CDR3 nucleotides are TGTGCCAGCGGTAATCACAGGAGGGTGAACACTGAAGCTTTCTTT.

The chain couples TRBV6-4 to TRBJ1-1; D might be TRBD1 (5 bases). Germline V gene sequence: CDR1 MRHNA, CDR2 SNTAGT. Trimming stripped 0 bases from V and 4 bases from J, with 12 bases between. The CDR3 covers 15 residues. CDR3 nucleotide sequence: TGTGCCAGCAGTGACTCGATGGGGGAGGCCACTGAAGCTTTCTTT. Amino acids: CASSDSMGEATEAFF.

Only one count was recorded for this clone. The gene calls are TRBV28 and TRBJ1-2; no clear D. This CDR3 region has 13 residues. The germline V gene encodes CDR1 MDHEN and CDR2 SYDVKM. V was clipped by 3 bases and J by 4 bases, with 9 bases between them. The CDR3 bases are TGTGCCAGCAGTTTCCAATCGGGCTATGGCTACACCTTC. Translation gives CASSFQSGYGYTF.

This clone was picked up one time. The chain couples TRBV29-1 to TRBJ2-6; a possible D gene is TRBD1 (5 bases). The CDR3 contains 14 residues. The V and J ends lost 4 bases and 3 bases respectively, with 10 bases between them. Germline V gene data show CDR1 as SQVTM and CDR2 as ANQGSEA. In DNA form, the CDR3 reads TGCAGCGTTGCTTGGGGCAGTGGGGCCAACGTCCTGACTTTC. Encoded protein: CSVAWGSGANVLTF.

The CDR3 DNA reads TGTGCCAGCAGCCAAGCGGACAGCTACGGCTACACCTTC. Protein: CASSQADSYGYTF. V usage is TRBV4-2 and J usage is TRBJ1-2, with D perhaps matching TRBD1 (6 bases). The germline V gene encodes CDR1 LGHNA and CDR2 YNFKEQ. With 1 base removed from V and 8 bases from J, the gap between germline ends came to 11 bases. This CDR3 is built from 13 residues.

The rearrangement joins TRBV7-2 to TRBJ2-1; 13 bases fit TRBD2. The junction had 6 bases not matched to a gene; V was cut back by 7 bases and J by 6 bases. In germline, CDR1 is SGHTA, CDR2 FQGNSA. CDR3 length equals 15 residues. CDR3 in amino acids: CASKGRTSGGNEQFF. In DNA, the CDR3 is TGTGCCAGCAAGGGACGGACTAGCGGGGGCAATGAGCAGTTCTTC.

This clone was observed a single time. The CDR3 DNA is TGTGCCACCAAGGGGACAGGGATCGGCGAGCAGTACTTC. Protein sequence: CATKGTGIGEQYF. The chain uses TRBV2 and TRBJ2-7; 9 bases align to TRBD1. The ends lost 10 bases at V and 6 bases at J; junction bases unmatched: 10. The CDR3 has 13 amino acids. Germline CDR1 and CDR2: SNHLY and FYNNEI.

This clone was counted a few times. This chain connects TRBV11-2 to TRBJ2-7; 8 bases are a match to TRBD1. Trimming removed 5 bases from V and 3 bases from J; junction bases left unmatched: 6. This CDR3 spans 14 amino acids. Per the germline V gene, CDR1 is SGHAT and CDR2 is FQNNGV. CDR3 amino acids: CASSPSTGGYEQYF. The CDR3 DNA reads as TGTGCCAGCAGCCCCTCTACAGGGGGCTACGAGCAGTACTTC.

The chain is built from TRBV7-9 and TRBJ2-5, with 9 bases identical to TRBD2. The CDR3 loop spans 14 amino acids. Germline CDR1 SEHNR, CDR2 FQNEAQ (reference sequence). V lost 3 bases and J lost 5; bases outside the gene matches: 4. Written as DNA, the CDR3 is TGTGCCAGCAGCTTGCGGGAGGGAGGGGAGACCCAGTACTTC. Translating it yields CASSLREGGETQYF. The full variable domain, completed using reference TRBV7-9 and TRBJ2-5, is DTGVSQNPRHKITKRGQNVTFRCDPISEHNRLYWYRQTLGQGPEFLTYFQNEAQLEKSRLLSDRFSAERPKGSFSTLEIQRTEQGDSAMYLCASSLREGGETQYFGPGTRLLVL.

J is TRBJ2-5 and V is TRBV29-1, with 7 bases fitting TRBD1. After removal of 7 bases from V and 5 bases from J, the junction contained 10 bases not matched to a gene. Germline assignment: CDR1 SQVTM and CDR2 ANQGSEA. CDR3 size: 13 residues. CDR3 DNA sequence: TGCAGCGCCCAACAGGGGTTCAGGGAGACCCAGTACTTC. Amino acids: CSAQQGFRETQYF.

The V call is TRBV6-6, the J call TRBJ1-5; TRBD1 matches at 10 bases. V was pared by 7 bases and J by 3 bases, with 6 bases of the junction left unmatched. Germline V lookup: CDR1 MNHNY, CDR2 SVGAGI (reference sequence). The CDR3 consists of 15 residues. CDR3 coding DNA: TGTGCCAGCATCGGGACAGGGGCTCCCAATCAGCCCCAGCATTTT. The encoded protein is CASIGTGAPNQPQHF.